The clone carrying this T cell receptor beta chain was observed many times. Its antigen is undetermined. The data derive from a study of Graves' ophthalmopathy and Graves' hyperthyroidism. Other autoimmune diseases, uncontrolled infections, pregnancy and lactation each led to patient exclusion. From RNA, the CDR3 regions of TCR beta chains were amplified and sequenced. After a first-round RT-PCR with HTBI primers, a second-round multiplex PCR was run. Each CDR3 protein gets one entry after TCRdb re-called the multiplex PCR reads with MiXCR. The data contain tens of thousands of distinct CDR3 sequences, about half of them singletons. This CDR3 is built from 15 residues. V lost 2 bases to trimming and J lost 6 bases, with 14 bases between them. CDR1 MNHEY and CDR2 SVGEGT come from the germline V gene. Study-wide results and caveats: For predicting ophthalmopathy progression, the model had 70.59% sensitivity and nearly 75% specificity. Blood also held most thyroid clonotypes expanded above 0.001 frequency.

Sequences were obtained from peripheral blood. The receptor comes from an adult woman with Graves' ophthalmopathy. The rearrangement joins TRBV6-2 or TRBV6-3 to TRBJ2-1; tentatively, D is TRBD1 or TRBD2 (5 bases each). CDR3 in DNA: TGTGCCAGCAGTTACCCGGGTTATGGGGGCAATGAGCAGTTCTTC. This translates into CASSYPGYGGNEQFF.